A selection of T cell receptor beta chains follows, all from one sample in a study of cytomegalovirus exposure and HLA in healthy donors. Sequencing was performed with immunoSEQ multiplex PCR; in TCRdb, only in-frame clones are kept and a portion is missing. The sample yields about 180,000 clones, about four fifths seen once. The sequenced sample consisted of PBMCs. All receptors derive from a young man in good health and CMV-seronegative. CDR3s include the opening cysteine and the closing phenylalanine or tryptophan. The D gene is left open where the match is weak. The size entry is marked missing in some rows and otherwise reads once, few, many or a size class.

V gene	clone size	D gene	J gene	CDR3 DNA	CDR3 protein
TRBV2	-	-	TRBJ2-3	TGTGCCAGCAGACAGGTCCTTGGCACAGATACGCAGTATTTT	CASRQVLGTDTQYF
TRBV7-9	-	TRBD2	TRBJ2-7	TGTTCCAGCAGCGGGGGGTCCTACGAGCAGTACTTC	CSSSGGSYEQYF
TRBV23-1	-	-	TRBJ1-1	TGCGCCACCATAATCGGGGGAGGGGGTTTCTTT	CATIIGGGGFF
TRBV2	-	-	TRBJ2-6	TGTGCCAGCAGTGAAGCTTCGCGGGCGTCCAACGTCCTGACTTTC	CASSEASRASNVLTF
TRBV7-2	once	-	TRBJ2-3	TGTGCCAGCAGCTTCGACAGCTCTAGCACAGATACGCAGTATTTT	CASSFDSSSTDTQYF
TRBV18	-	TRBD1	TRBJ2-1	TGTGCCAGCTCACCAAGGGACAGGGATGTCAATGAGCAGTTCTTC	CASSPRDRDVNEQFF
TRBV5-4	-	-	TRBJ2-3	TGTGCCAGCAGAGAGCTGGGCACAGATACGCAGTATTTT	CASRELGTDTQYF
TRBV5-1	-	TRBD1	TRBJ1-2	TGCGCCAGCAGCGCGGGACAGCCCTCTGGCTACACCTTC	CASSAGQPSGYTF
TRBV4-1	-	TRBD1	TRBJ1-2	TGCGCCAGCAGCCAACACAGGGGGGACTCCTATGGCTACACCTTC	CASSQHRGDSYGYTF
TRBV30	-	TRBD1	TRBJ2-1	TGTGCCTGGAGTGTACTACAGGGGATAGGGGAGCAGTTCTTC	CAWSVLQGIGEQFF
TRBV5-4	-	-	TRBJ2-5	TGTGCCAGCAGCTTGGAGGGGGGGCTTGAGACCCAGTACTTC	CASSLEGGLETQYF
TRBV9	-	-	TRBJ2-2	TGTGCCAGTGGCGGCCATCCTACCCACACCGGGGAGCTGTTTTTT	CASGGHPTHTGELFF
TRBV9	-	TRBD2	TRBJ2-1	TGTGCCAGCAGCAAAACCCTCCAAGCGGGACCCCCCTACAATGAGCAGTTCTTC	CASSKTLQAGPPYNEQFF
TRBV10-3	-	TRBD1	TRBJ2-5	TGTGCCATCAGTGAGTCCGACAGGGCAACGGAGACCCAGTACTTC	CAISESDRATETQYF
TRBV2	few	-	TRBJ1-5	TGTGCCAGCAATAGAGAACTTAGCAATCAGCCCCAGCATTTT	CASNRELSNQPQHF
TRBV7-3	-	TRBD1	TRBJ2-7	TGTGCCAGCAGCTCCACGGACAGGGAAGGCGGCGGGACCCACCCGGACGAGCAGTACTTC	CASSSTDREGGGTHPDEQYF
TRBV7-3	-	-	TRBJ2-1	TGTGCCAGCAGCTTAATAGCTACCTCCGGCGGGACCCACAATGAGCAGTTCTTC	CASSLIATSGGTHNEQFF
TRBV6-6	-	TRBD1	TRBJ2-7	TGTGCCAGCAGCGCCGGGACAGGGCAAGGCGAGCAGTACTTC	CASSAGTGQGEQYF
TRBV7-9	-	-	TRBJ1-3	TGTTCCAGCAGCCCAACACGGACAGCTATTGGAAACACCATATATTTT	CSSSPTRTAIGNTIYF
TRBV7-9	-	-	TRBJ1-4	TGTGCCAGCAGCTTAAGATTGACAGGACCTAATGAAAAACTGTTTTTT	CASSLRLTGPNEKLFF
TRBV6-5	-	-	TRBJ1-5	TGTGCCAGCACCCCCGGGAGGGACCGTCAGCCCCAGCATTTT	CASTPGRDRQPQHF
TRBV6-5	-	-	TRBJ2-7	TGTGCCAGTAAGGACAGCGCCTACGAGCAGTACTTC	CASKDSAYEQYF
TRBV5-1	-	TRBD2	TRBJ2-1	TGCGCCAGCAGCTTGGTTTGGGGGAGGGATGAGCAGTTCTTC	CASSLVWGRDEQFF
TRBV7-9	-	-	TRBJ2-1	TGTGCCAGCAGCCCCGCGAGGGGGATTTTCTACAATGAGCAGTTCTTC	CASSPARGIFYNEQFF
TRBV9	-	TRBD1	TRBJ2-6	TGTGCCAGCAGCGCGGACAGGGAGAGCTCTGGGGCCAACGTCCTGACTTTC	CASSADRESSGANVLTF
TRBV29-1	-	TRBD1	TRBJ1-4	TGCAGCGGTCGAGAGACAGGGACGAATGAAAAACTGTTTTTT	CSGRETGTNEKLFF
TRBV28	-	-	TRBJ2-5	TGTGCCAGCAGTTTTGGGGGGATACAAGAGACCCAGTACTTC	CASSFGGIQETQYF
TRBV5-1	-	TRBD2	TRBJ2-5	TGCGCCAGCAGAATACTAGCGGGGGGCCAAGAGACCCAGTACTTC	CASRILAGGQETQYF
TRBV19	-	-	TRBJ1-2	TGTGCCAGTAGTCCGGGAACGTTCTATGGCTACACCTTC	CASSPGTFYGYTF
TRBV5-4	-	TRBD2	TRBJ2-5	TGTGCCAGCAGCATAGCGGGAGTGAGAGAGACCCAGTACTTC	CASSIAGVRETQYF
TRBV4-3	-	TRBD2	TRBJ2-1	TGCGCCAGCAGCCCCCAAGGGAGCGGGAAATACAATGAGCAGTTCTTC	CASSPQGSGKYNEQFF
TRBV6-7	-	TRBD1	TRBJ1-1	TGTGCCAGCCGAAACAGGGGACGGACTGAAGCTTTCTTT	CASRNRGRTEAFF
TRBV5-4	-	-	TRBJ2-7	TGTGCCAGCAGCTTGGGGACAGAGCAGTACTTC	CASSLGTEQYF
TRBV5-4	few	-	TRBJ1-1	TGTGCCAGCAGCCCGGGGAACACTGAAGCTTTCTTT	CASSPGNTEAFF
TRBV5-1	once	-	TRBJ2-3	TGCGCCAGCAGCTTGGGTACAGGGACCCAGAAGTATTTT	CASSLGTGTQKYF
TRBV27	-	-	TRBJ2-6	TGTGCCAGCAGCCTTTCTGGGGCCAACGTCCTGACTTTC	CASSLSGANVLTF
TRBV28	-	TRBD1	TRBJ1-1	TGTGCCTTGCAGGGGGACACTGAAGCTTTCTTT	CALQGDTEAFF